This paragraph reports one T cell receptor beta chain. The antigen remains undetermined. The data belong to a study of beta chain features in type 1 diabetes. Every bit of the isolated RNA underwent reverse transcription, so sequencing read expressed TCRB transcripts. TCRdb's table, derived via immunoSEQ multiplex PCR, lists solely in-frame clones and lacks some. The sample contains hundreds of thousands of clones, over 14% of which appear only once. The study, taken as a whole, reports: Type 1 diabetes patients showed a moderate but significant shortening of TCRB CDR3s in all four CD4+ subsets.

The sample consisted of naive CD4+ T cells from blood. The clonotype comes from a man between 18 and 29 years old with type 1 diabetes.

The DNA of the CDR3 is TGTGCCAGCAGTCAAATTTTGTTCAACACTGAAGCTTTCTTT. Translating it yields CASSQILFNTEAFF. The chain joins TRBV7-9 to TRBJ1-1; unclear D gene. The CDR3 is made up of 14 amino acids. Deletions cut 6 bases from V and 2 bases from J, with 13 bases between. Germline CDR1 and CDR2: SEHNR and FQNEAQ (reference sequence).